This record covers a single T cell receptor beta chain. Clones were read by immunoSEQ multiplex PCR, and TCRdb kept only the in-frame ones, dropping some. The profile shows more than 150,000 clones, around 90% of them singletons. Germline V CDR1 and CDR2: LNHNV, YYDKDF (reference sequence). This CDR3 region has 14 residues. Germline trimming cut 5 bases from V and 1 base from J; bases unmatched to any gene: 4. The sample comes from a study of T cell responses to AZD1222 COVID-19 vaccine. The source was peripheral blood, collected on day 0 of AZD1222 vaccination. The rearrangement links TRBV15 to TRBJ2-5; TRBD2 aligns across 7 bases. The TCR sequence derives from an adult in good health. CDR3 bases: TGTGCCACCAGCGGACGCGGGGGCCAAGAGACCCAGTACTTC. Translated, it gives CATSGRGGQETQYF.